Listed below are T cell receptor beta chains from one sample, sequenced in a study of lymphopenia after photon versus proton radiotherapy. The assay was immunoSEQ multiplex PCR, and TCRdb's table has in-frame clones only and misses some. The profile shows 75,000 to 95,000 clones, about 83% of them singletons. Sequencing used peripheral blood, obtained from a patient treated with proton-based radiotherapy. These receptors all stem from a man aged 55-75 years with pancreatic cancer. Each CDR3 is given with its conserved first and last residue. Fields, in order: J gene, clone size, V gene, D gene, CDR3 DNA, CDR3 protein. D genes are given only for firm matches. Where a row states a size, it is once, few, many or the class of an expanded clone; other rows omit it.

TRBJ2-7 once TRBV28 - TGTGCCAGCAGGAGTGGTAGACGGGGCTACGAGCAGTACTTC CASRSGRRGYEQYF
TRBJ2-3 - TRBV4-1 TRBD2 TGCGCCAGCAGCCAGACGACCGGGACTAGCGGGAGGGCCCTGGTCACAGATACGCAGTATTTT CASSQTTGTSGRALVTDTQYF
TRBJ2-2 once TRBV10-3 TRBD2 TGTGCCAGCGCGGGACTAGCTGGCGGGGAGCTGTTTTTT CASAGLAGGELFF
TRBJ2-1 - TRBV28 - TGTGCCAGCAGTTTGAACACCCACAATGAGCAGTTCTTC CASSLNTHNEQFF
TRBJ2-1 - TRBV7-8 - TGTGCCAGCAGCTTAGCAGAGGGCTCCTACAATGAGCAGTTCTTC CASSLAEGSYNEQFF
TRBJ1-5 - TRBV5-6 TRBD1 TGTGCCAGCAGCTTGGGGCCAGGGGGAAGCAATCAGCCCCAGCATTTT CASSLGPGGSNQPQHF
TRBJ2-6 - TRBV7-3 - TGTGCCAGCAGCTTGGCAGGGACTGGGGCCAACGTCCTGACTTTC CASSLAGTGANVLTF
TRBJ1-3 - TRBV7-2 TRBD1 TGTGCCAGCAGCTTAAACAGGGGGTTCATTGGAAACACCATATATTTT CASSLNRGFIGNTIYF
TRBJ2-2 few TRBV6-1 - TGTGCCAGCAGTGTCGGGACCGCTATGATGGAGCTGTTTTTT CASSVGTAMMELFF
TRBJ2-7 - TRBV28 TRBD2 TGTGCCAGTCACGGACTAGGGACCTACGAGCAGTACTTC CASHGLGTYEQYF
TRBJ2-3 - TRBV7-2 TRBD1 TGTGCCAGCAGCCCACAGGGGTTCCCGAGGTTTACGCAGTATTTT CASSPQGFPRFTQYF
TRBJ2-7 - TRBV4-3 - TGCGCCAGCAGCCAATGGTCAGGCCCCTACGAGCAGTACTTC CASSQWSGPYEQYF
TRBJ1-1 - TRBV6-6 - TGTGCCAGCAGACTCCACCCCAGGAACACTGAAGCTTTCTTT CASRLHPRNTEAFF
TRBJ2-7 - TRBV11-2 TRBD1 TGTGCCAGCAGCTTAAGACAGGGAGTCGACGAGCAGTACTTC CASSLRQGVDEQYF
TRBJ2-3 - TRBV27 - TGTGCCAGCATCCCTAATTTTAGCGGTTCAGATACGCAGTATTTT CASIPNFSGSDTQYF
TRBJ2-3 - TRBV5-1 - TGCGCCAGCAGCTATTCCCAGGGGGGGTACTCAGATACGCAGTATTTT CASSYSQGGYSDTQYF
TRBJ1-5 - TRBV7-6 - TGTGCCAGCAGCTTAGGATATCCACGAGACAATCAGCCCCAGCATTTT CASSLGYPRDNQPQHF
TRBJ2-5 - TRBV27 - TGTGCCAGCAGTTCTTCTTTTCGGACATATCGAGAGACCCAGTACTTC CASSSSFRTYRETQYF
TRBJ1-2 - TRBV7-9 - TGTGCCAGCAGCTTCTTGAGGCCAGGGAATGATGGCTACACCTTC CASSFLRPGNDGYTF
TRBJ2-7 few TRBV11-3 - TGTGCCAGCAGCTTCTCGGCTTTGGGCTACGAGCAGTACTTC CASSFSALGYEQYF
TRBJ2-1 - TRBV28 TRBD2 TGTGCCAGCAGTCGGGACTACATAAGGGAGCAGTTCTTC CASSRDYIREQFF
TRBJ2-7 - TRBV7-8 TRBD1 TGTGCCAGCAGCCTCGGGGGGACAGGGAGAATCATATACGAGCAGTACTTC CASSLGGTGRIIYEQYF
TRBJ2-5 - TRBV11-2 - TGTGCCAGCAGCTTAGATAGTGGCGTGGGGGTGGAGACCCAGTACTTC CASSLDSGVGVETQYF